This TCR beta chain stems from a study of post-analysis software for immune sequencing data. Study in general: Included among the disease courses, which were recorded for the cohort, were relapsing-remitting, secondary progressive and progressive-relapsing multiple sclerosis.

Study conclusions and caveats: Normalized Chao1 diversity was significantly lower in multiple sclerosis patients than in controls. Batch-mates among the samples co-clustered strongly by F measure. There were five TRBV segments more frequent in patients than controls, and TRBV5-6, TRBV5-1 and TRBV20-1 were among them.

As concerns this clonotype: What it recognizes is unknown.

Carried by the TCR beta cDNA libraries were unique molecular identifiers. T cells numbering about 0.9 to 10 million yielded cDNA molecules that totaled about 500,000. TCRdb passed the PCR reads through MiXCR, listing each CDR3 protein once. The table includes more than 500,000 distinct CDR3 sequences, under 40% detected once. CDR1 MNHEY and CDR2 SVGAGI come from the germline V gene. CDR3 size: 13 residues. The ends were cut back, 2 bases at V and 10 bases at J, with 14 bases in the middle. The specimen was blood. The chain recombines TRBV6-5 with TRBJ1-1; D unresolved. The sequence came from a girl aged 2-17 years with multiple sclerosis. In nucleotides, the CDR3 is TGTGCCAGCAGTTACGATCGCTTTGGTCCAGCTTTCTTT. Protein sequence: CASSYDRFGPAFF.